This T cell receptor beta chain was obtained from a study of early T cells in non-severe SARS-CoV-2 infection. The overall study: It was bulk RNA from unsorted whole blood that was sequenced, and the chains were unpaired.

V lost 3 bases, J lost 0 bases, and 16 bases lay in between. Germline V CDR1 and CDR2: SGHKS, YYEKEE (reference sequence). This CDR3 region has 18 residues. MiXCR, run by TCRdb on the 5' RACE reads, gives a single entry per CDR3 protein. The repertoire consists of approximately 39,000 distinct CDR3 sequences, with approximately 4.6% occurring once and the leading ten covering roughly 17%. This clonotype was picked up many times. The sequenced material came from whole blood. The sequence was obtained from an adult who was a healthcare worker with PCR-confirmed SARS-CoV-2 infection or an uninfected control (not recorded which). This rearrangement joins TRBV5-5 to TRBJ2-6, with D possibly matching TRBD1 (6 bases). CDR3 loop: CASSWTQQGLSGANVLTF. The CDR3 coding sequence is TGTGCCAGCAGCTGGACCCAACAGGGTCTCTCTGGGGCCAACGTCCTGACTTTC.